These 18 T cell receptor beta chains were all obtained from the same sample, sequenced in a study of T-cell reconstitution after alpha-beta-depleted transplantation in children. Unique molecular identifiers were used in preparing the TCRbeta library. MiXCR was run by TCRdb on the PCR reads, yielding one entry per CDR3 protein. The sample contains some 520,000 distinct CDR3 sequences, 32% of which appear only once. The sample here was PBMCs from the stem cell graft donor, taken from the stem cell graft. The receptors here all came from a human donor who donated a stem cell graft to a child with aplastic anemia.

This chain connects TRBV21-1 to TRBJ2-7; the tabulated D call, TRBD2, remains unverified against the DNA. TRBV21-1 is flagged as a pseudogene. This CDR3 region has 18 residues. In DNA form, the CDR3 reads TGTGCCAGCAGCAGGACCGGGACTAGCGGGAGGTCCCACTACGAGCAGTACTTC. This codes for CASSRTGTSGRSHYEQYF.

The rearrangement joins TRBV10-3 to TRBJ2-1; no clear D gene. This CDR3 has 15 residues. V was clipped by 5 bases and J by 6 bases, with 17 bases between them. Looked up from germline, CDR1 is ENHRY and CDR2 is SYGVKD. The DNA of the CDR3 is TGTGCCATCAGTTCGGAGACTGGCGCCCCCAATGAGCAGTTCTTC. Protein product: CAISSETGAPNEQFF.

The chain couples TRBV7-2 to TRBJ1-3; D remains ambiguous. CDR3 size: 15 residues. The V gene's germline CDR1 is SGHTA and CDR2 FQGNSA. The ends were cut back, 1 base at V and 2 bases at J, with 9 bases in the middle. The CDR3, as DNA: TGTGCCAGCAGCTTAGGCTCGGGTACTGGAAACACCATATATTTT. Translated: CASSLGSGTGNTIYF.

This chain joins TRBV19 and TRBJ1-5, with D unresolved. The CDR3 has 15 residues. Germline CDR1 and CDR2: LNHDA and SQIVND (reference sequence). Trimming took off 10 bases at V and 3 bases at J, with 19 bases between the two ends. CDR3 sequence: CATGVAIYNNQPQHF. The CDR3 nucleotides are TGTGCCACCGGAGTCGCCATCTATAACAATCAGCCCCAGCATTTT.

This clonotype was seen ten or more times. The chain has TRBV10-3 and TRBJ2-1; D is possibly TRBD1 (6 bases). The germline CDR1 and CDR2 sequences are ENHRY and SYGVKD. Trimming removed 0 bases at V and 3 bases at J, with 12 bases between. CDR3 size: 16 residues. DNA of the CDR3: TGTGCCATCAGTGAGTCCGGTGGACAGAGCTACAATGAGCAGTTCTTC. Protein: CAISESGGQSYNEQFF.

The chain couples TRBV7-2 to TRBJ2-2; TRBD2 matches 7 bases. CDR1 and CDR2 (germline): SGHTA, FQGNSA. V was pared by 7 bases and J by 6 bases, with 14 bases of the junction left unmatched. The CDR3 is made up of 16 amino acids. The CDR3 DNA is TGTGCCAGCAATCCGGGGGGAGGCCTTAGGTCCGGGGAGCTGTTTTTT. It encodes CASNPGGGLRSGELFF.

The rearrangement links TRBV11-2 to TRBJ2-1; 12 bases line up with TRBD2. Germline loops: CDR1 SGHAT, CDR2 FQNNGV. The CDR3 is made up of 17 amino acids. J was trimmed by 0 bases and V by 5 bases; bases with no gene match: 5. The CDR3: CASSRTSGADSYNEQFF. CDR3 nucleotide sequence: TGTGCCAGCAGCCGGACTAGCGGGGCAGACTCCTACAATGAGCAGTTCTTC.

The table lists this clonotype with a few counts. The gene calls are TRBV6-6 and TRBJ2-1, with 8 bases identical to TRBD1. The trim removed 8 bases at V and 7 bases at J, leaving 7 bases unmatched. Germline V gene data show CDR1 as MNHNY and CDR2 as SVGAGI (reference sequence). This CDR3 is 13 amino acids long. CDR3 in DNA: TGTGCCAGCCTGGGACAGGATCGAAATGAGCAGTTCTTC. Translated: CASLGQDRNEQFF.

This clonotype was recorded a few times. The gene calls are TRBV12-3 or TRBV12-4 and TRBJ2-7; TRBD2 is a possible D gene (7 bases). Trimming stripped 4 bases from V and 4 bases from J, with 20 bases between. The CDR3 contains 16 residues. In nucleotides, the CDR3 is TGTGCCAGCAGTTCATCGGGTAGGGGGGGATCGTACGAGCAGTACTTC. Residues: CASSSSGRGGSYEQYF.

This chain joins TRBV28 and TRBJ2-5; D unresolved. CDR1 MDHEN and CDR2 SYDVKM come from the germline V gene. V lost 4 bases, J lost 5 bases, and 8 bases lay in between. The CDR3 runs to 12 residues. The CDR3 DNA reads TGTGCCAGCAGTTCCCTTCCCGAGACCCAGTACTTC. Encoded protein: CASSSLPETQYF.

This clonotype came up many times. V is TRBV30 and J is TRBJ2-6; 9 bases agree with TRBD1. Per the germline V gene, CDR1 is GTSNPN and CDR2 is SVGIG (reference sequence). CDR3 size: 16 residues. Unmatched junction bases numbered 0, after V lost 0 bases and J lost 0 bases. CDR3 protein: CAWSVTGGSGANVLTF. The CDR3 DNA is TGTGCCTGGAGTGTGACAGGGGGCTCTGGGGCCAACGTCCTGACTTTC.

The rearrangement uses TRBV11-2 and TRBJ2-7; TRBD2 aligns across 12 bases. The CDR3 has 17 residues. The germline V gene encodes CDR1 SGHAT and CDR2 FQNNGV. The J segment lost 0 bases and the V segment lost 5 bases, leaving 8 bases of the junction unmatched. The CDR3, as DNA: TGTGCCAGCAGCGTCGGGACTAGCGGGTTCAGCTCCTACGAGCAGTACGTC. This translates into CASSVGTSGFSSYEQYV.

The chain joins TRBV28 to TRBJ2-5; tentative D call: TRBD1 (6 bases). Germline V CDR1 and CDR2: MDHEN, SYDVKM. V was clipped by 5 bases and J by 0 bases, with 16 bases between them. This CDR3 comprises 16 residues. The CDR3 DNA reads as TGTGCCAGCAGTGACCGCTCGGGACACTACCAAGAGACCCAGTACTTC. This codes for CASSDRSGHYQETQYF.

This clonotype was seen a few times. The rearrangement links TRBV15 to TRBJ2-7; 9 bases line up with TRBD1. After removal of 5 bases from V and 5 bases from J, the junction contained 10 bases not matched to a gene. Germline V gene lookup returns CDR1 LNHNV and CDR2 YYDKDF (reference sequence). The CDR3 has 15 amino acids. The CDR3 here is CATSRDRVPSHEQYF. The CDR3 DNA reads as TGTGCCACCAGCCGGGACAGGGTCCCCAGCCACGAGCAGTACTTC.

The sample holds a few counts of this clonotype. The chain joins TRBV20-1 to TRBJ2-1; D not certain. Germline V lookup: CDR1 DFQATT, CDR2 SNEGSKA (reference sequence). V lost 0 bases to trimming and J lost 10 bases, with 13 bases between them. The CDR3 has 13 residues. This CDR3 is CSARDPRYLEQFF. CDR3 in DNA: TGCAGTGCTAGAGATCCTAGATACCTAGAGCAGTTCTTC.

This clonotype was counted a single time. The CDR3 DNA is TGCGCCAGCAGCTTTTTCCGGGCGGGGCGGTACCAAGAGACCCAGTACTTC. This translates into CASSFFRAGRYQETQYF. This rearrangement joins TRBV5-1 to TRBJ2-5, with D perhaps matching TRBD2 (6 bases). Trimming cost V 2 bases and J 0 bases, with 17 bases left between them. Germline lookup yields CDR1 SGHRS and CDR2 YFSETQ. The CDR3 has 17 amino acids.

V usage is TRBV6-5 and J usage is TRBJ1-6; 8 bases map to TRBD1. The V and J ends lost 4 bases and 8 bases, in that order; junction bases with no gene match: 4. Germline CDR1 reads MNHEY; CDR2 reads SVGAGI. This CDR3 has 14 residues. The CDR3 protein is CASSFGQGYSPLHF. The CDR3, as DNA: TGTGCCAGCAGTTTCGGACAGGGCTATTCACCCCTCCACTTT.

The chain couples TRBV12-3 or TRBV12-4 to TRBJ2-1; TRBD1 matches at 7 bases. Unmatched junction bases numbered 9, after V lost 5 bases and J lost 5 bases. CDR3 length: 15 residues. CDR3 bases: TGTGCCAGCAGTCCCGACAGGGCAGGCGACAATGAGCAGTTCTTC. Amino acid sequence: CASSPDRAGDNEQFF.